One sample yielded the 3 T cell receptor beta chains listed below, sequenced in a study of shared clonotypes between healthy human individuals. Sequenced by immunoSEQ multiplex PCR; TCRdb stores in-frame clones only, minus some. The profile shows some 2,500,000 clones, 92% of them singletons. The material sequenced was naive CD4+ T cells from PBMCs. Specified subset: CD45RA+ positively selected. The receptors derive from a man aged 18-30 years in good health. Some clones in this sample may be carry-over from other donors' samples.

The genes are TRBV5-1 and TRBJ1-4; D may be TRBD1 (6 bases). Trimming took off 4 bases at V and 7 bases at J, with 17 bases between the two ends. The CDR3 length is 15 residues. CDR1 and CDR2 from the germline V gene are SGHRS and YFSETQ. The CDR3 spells CASSPALGGGEKLFF. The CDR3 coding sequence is TGCGCCAGCAGCCCTGCCCTGGGGGGCGGTGAAAAACTGTTTTTT. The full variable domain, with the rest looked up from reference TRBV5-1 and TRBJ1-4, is KAGVTQTPRYLIKTRGQQVTLSCSPISGHRSVSWYQQTPGQGLQFLFEYFSETQRNKGNFPGRFSGRQFSNSRSEMNVSTLELGDSALYLCASSPALGGGEKLFFGSGTQLSVL.

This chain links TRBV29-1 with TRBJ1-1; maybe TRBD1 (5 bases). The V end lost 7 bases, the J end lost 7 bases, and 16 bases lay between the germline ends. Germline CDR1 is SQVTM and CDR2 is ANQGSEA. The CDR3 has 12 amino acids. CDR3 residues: CSAGRDGVEAFF. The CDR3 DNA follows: TGCAGCGCCGGCCGGGACGGTGTTGAAGCTTTCTTT. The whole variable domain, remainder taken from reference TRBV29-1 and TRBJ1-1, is SAVISQKPSRDICQRGTSLTIQCQVDSQVTMMFWYRQQPGQSLTLIATANQGSEATYESGFVIDKFPISRPNLTFSTLTVSNMSPEDSSIYLCSAGRDGVEAFFGQGTRLTVV.

In nucleotides, the CDR3 is TGTGCCAGCAGCCCCGTTGCAGGGAGGAGGTCCGGGGAGCTGTTTTTT. It encodes CASSPVAGRRSGELFF. This rearrangement joins TRBV7-2 to TRBJ2-2; D might be TRBD2 (6 bases). V was trimmed by 5 bases and J by 6 bases, leaving 19 bases between them. Per the germline V gene, CDR1 is SGHTA and CDR2 is FQGNSA. The CDR3 is 16 amino acids.